The TCR beta chain described here comes from a study of T cell responses to AZD1222 COVID-19 vaccine. Of note for this clone: Antigen unknown.

Data came from immunoSEQ multiplex PCR; TCRdb stores just in-frame clones and leaves some out. Of 60,000 to 65,000 clones in the sample, around 84% were seen once. The CDR3 extends over 13 amino acids. V was cut by 7 bases and J by 0 bases, with 10 bases left in between. Study outcomes and limitations: Nearly half of the spike-specific TCRs reportedly recognize variant regions that carry no mutations.

Source: peripheral blood, taken on day 0 of AZD1222 vaccination. The V and J genes are TRBV12-3 or TRBV12-4 and TRBJ2-7; D may correspond to TRBD1 or TRBD2 (5 bases each). The TCR was taken from an adult in good health. The CDR3 reads CASTRDVSYEQYF. CDR3 DNA: TGTGCCAGCACCCGGGACGTCTCCTACGAGCAGTACTTC.